These 5 T cell receptor beta chains originate from one sample sequenced in a study of T cell repertoires in cytomegalovirus infection. TCRdb redid the calling of the reads with MiXCR, one entry per CDR3 protein. The table includes about 680,000 distinct CDR3 sequences, more than 20% detected once. The sequencing input was CD8+ T cells from PBMCs. All receptors derive from a human donor in good health (CMV status not recorded). Some clones in this sample may be carry-over from other donors' samples.

The V call is TRBV5-6, the J call TRBJ2-7, with TRBD1 identical over 7 bases. The germline CDR1 and CDR2 sequences are SGHDT and YYEEEE. V gave up 3 bases and J gave up 4 bases; unmatched junction bases: 25. The CDR3 sequence is 20 residues long. In nucleotides, the CDR3 is TGTGCCAGCAGCTCCCAGCTACTAACATCCCGGGACAGCTTAACATACGAGCAGTACTTC. Encoded protein: CASSSQLLTSRDSLTYEQYF.

This clonotype was observed a few times. The chain couples TRBV28 to TRBJ2-7, with TRBD1 matching 9 bases. The V gene's germline CDR1 is MDHEN and CDR2 SYDVKM. With V trimmed by 8 bases and J by 5 bases, 4 bases remained unmatched. The CDR3 is 12 residues long. This chain's CDR3 is CASRDRADEQYF. In nucleotides, the CDR3 is TGTGCCAGCCGGGACAGGGCGGACGAGCAGTACTTC.

V is TRBV7-9 and J is TRBJ2-1, with no clear D. V was shortened by 6 bases and J by 1 base, with 13 bases between the two germline ends. The CDR3 is 15 residues long. Germline V gene data show CDR1 as SEHNR and CDR2 as FQNEAQ (reference sequence). CDR3 loop: CASRPDKSSYNEQFF. The DNA for the CDR3 is TGTGCCAGCAGACCTGACAAGAGTTCCTACAATGAGCAGTTCTTC.

V usage is TRBV7-6 and J usage is TRBJ1-2; no definite D call. V shed 1 base and J shed 0 bases, with 12 bases lying between them. CDR1 is SGHVS and CDR2 is FNYEAQ in the germline V gene. This CDR3 region has 16 residues. In DNA, the CDR3 is TGTGCCAGCAGCTTAGGGAGGGATACACCTAACTATGGCTACACCTTC. Encoded protein: CASSLGRDTPNYGYTF.

The V and J genes are TRBV9 and TRBJ1-4, with D unresolved. This CDR3 has 16 amino acids. Germline V gene sequence: CDR1 SGDLS, CDR2 YYNGEE. The V end was cut by 3 bases, the J end by 0 bases, with 12 bases between. The CDR3 nucleotides read TGTGCCAGCAGCGGCTCCACCGGTACAACTAATGAAAAACTGTTTTTT. Translation: CASSGSTGTTNEKLFF.